Each of the 13 T cell receptor beta chains below was sequenced from the same sample in a study of T cells in Graves' hyperthyroidism and ophthalmopathy. Using RNA transcripts as the source, TCR beta CDR3 regions were amplified. An initial round of RT-PCR targeting the TCR CDR3 relied on the HTBI primer set. TCRdb itself ran the multiplex PCR reads through MiXCR, one entry per CDR3 protein. The data show under 400,000 distinct CDR3 sequences, 15% to 20% seen once. Sequenced: blood. These TCRs come from a woman aged 45-65 years with Graves' hyperthyroidism.

This clonotype showed up many times. The chain links TRBV20-1 to TRBJ2-5, with D possibly being TRBD1 (6 bases). The CDR3 sequence is 12 residues long. The V end was cut by 6 bases, the J end by 1 base, with 9 bases between. Germline CDR1 and CDR2: DFQATT and SNEGSKA (reference sequence). This CDR3 is CSATGSQETQYF. Written as DNA, the CDR3 is TGCAGTGCCACAGGGTCCCAAGAGACCCAGTACTTC.

The chain links TRBV5-1 to TRBJ1-3; D perhaps matches TRBD1 (5 bases). With 7 bases removed from V and 0 bases from J, the gap between germline ends came to 11 bases. Germline-derived CDR1 and CDR2 are SGHRS and YFSETQ. The CDR3 extends over 14 amino acids. The DNA for the CDR3 is TGCGCCAGCGGTAACGGGGCCTCTGGAAACACCATATATTTT. Its protein product is CASGNGASGNTIYF.

This clonotype was counted ten times or more. V and J are TRBV12-3 or TRBV12-4 and TRBJ2-7; unclear D gene. CDR3 length: 14 amino acids. V was trimmed by 7 bases and J by 7 bases, leaving 20 bases between them. The CDR3 here is CASTPNGQPGEQYF. The CDR3 region has the DNA TGTGCCAGCACTCCCAACGGGCAGCCTGGGGAGCAGTACTTC.

At least ten counts were recorded for this clonotype. V is TRBV20-1 and J is TRBJ1-2, with 8 bases aligning to TRBD1. The CDR3 runs 14 residues. V trimming: 5 bases; J trimming: 8 bases; junction bases outside the gene matches: 13. Germline CDR1 is DFQATT and CDR2 is SNEGSKA (reference sequence). CDR3 sequence: CSALAGTGGFGYTF. CDR3 nucleotide sequence: TGCAGTGCTTTGGCCGGAACAGGGGGTTTCGGCTACACCTTC.

The chain combines TRBV2 with TRBJ2-2, with no clear D. This CDR3 comprises 14 residues. V lost 3 bases and J lost 1, with 6 bases in between. Germline lookup yields CDR1 SNHLY and CDR2 FYNNEI. The CDR3 is CASSDPRNTGELFF. The DNA for the CDR3 is TGTGCCAGCAGTGACCCCAGGAACACCGGGGAGCTGTTTTTT.

This chain joins TRBV7-6 and TRBJ2-1, with D perhaps matching TRBD2 (7 bases). This CDR3 spans 18 amino acids. CDR1 and CDR2 from the germline V gene are SGHVS and FNYEAQ. The V end lost 1 base, the J end lost 4 bases, and 20 bases lay between the germline ends. The chain's CDR3 is CASSLGLSRGAPYNEQFF. CDR3 in DNA: TGTGCCAGCAGCTTAGGCCTCTCCCGGGGGGCCCCTTACAATGAGCAGTTCTTC.

Many counts were recorded for this clonotype. This sequence joins TRBV6-2 or TRBV6-3 and TRBJ1-2; D not certain. CDR1 is MNHEY and CDR2 is SVGEGT in the germline V gene. Deletions cut 8 bases from V and 2 bases from J, with 6 bases between. The CDR3 runs to 11 residues. The CDR3 is CASGWNYGYTF. As DNA, the CDR3 is TGTGCCAGCGGATGGAACTATGGCTACACCTTC.

The chain joins TRBV6-1 to TRBJ2-1, with D perhaps TRBD1 or TRBD2 (5 bases each). This CDR3 is built from 14 residues. CDR1 is MNHNS and CDR2 is SASEGT in the germline V gene. The CDR3 loop reads CVTGPRDANNEQFF. The CDR3 region has the DNA TGTGTCACTGGCCCCCGGGACGCAAACAATGAGCAGTTCTTC.

J is TRBJ2-3 and V is TRBV27; 8 positions match TRBD2. Germline lookup yields CDR1 MNHEY and CDR2 SMNVEV (reference sequence). Trimming at V came to 0 bases and at J to 7 bases, leaving 6 bases not matched to a gene. The length of the CDR3 is 15 residues. The CDR3 here is CASSLSWTSKNTQYF. CDR3 sequence (DNA): TGTGCCAGCAGTTTATCATGGACTAGCAAGAATACGCAGTATTTT.

The chain is built from TRBV5-1 and TRBJ2-1, with 7 nucleotides matching TRBD2. V lost 5 bases to trimming and J lost 3 bases; unmatched junction nucleotides: 8. Per germline, CDR1 SGHRS and CDR2 YFSETQ. The CDR3 loop spans 15 amino acids. CDR3 in DNA: TGCGCCAGCAGACCTTCTAGCGGTTTCTACAATGAGCAGTTCTTC. As protein: CASRPSSGFYNEQFF.

This clonotype was seen repeatedly, ten times or more. V usage is TRBV28 and J usage is TRBJ1-1; a possible D gene is TRBD1 (6 bases). The CDR3 covers 17 residues. V dropped 2 bases and J dropped 3 bases, with 19 bases sitting between them. Germline V gene data show CDR1 as MDHEN and CDR2 as SYDVKM. CDR3 coding DNA: TGTGCCAGCAGTTTAAGTTCGCTTGGGGGCAGGGACACTGAAGCTTTCTTT. Protein: CASSLSSLGGRDTEAFF.

Ten or more counts support this clonotype. V usage is TRBV5-1 and J usage is TRBJ2-3, with D uncertain. The ends were cut back, 4 bases at V and 1 base at J, with 13 bases in the middle. The CDR3 totals 15 residues. Germline V CDR1 and CDR2: SGHRS, YFSETQ. CDR3 sequence (DNA): TGCGCCAGCAGCGGGTCGGGCGCCGGCACAGATACGCAGTATTTT. Protein sequence: CASSGSGAGTDTQYF.

The chain has TRBV7-9 and TRBJ2-5; D possibly corresponds to TRBD1 (5 bases). CDR1 and CDR2 (germline): SEHNR, FQNEAQ (reference sequence). This CDR3 has 16 amino acids. The germline V and J ends were trimmed by 2 bases and 2 bases, with 15 bases remaining between them. The CDR3 region is CASSLSLGRLQETQYF. The CDR3 DNA is TGTGCCAGCAGCTTATCCCTGGGGCGCTTGCAAGAGACCCAGTACTTC. The whole variable domain, filled in from reference TRBV7-9 and TRBJ2-5, reads DTGVSQNPRHKITKRGQNVTFRCDPISEHNRLYWYRQTLGQGPEFLTYFQNEAQLEKSRLLSDRFSAERPKGSFSTLEIQRTEQGDSAMYLCASSLSLGRLQETQYFGPGTRLLVL.